This record looks at one TCR beta chain sequence and its context. This entry comes from a study of blood T cells in healthy people across ages. From germline, CDR1 is MNHEY and CDR2 SVGAGI. This CDR3 has 14 amino acids. V shed 3 bases and J shed 4 bases, with 12 bases lying between them. A sample-barcoded 5' primer and a J-beta primer mix were used in a second PCR of roughly 7 to 12 cycles. From the 5' RACE reads, TCRdb called clonotypes with MiXCR, one entry per CDR3 protein. Of 750,000 to 950,000 distinct CDR3 sequences listed, roughly 29% are singletons. These data were also filed under a second study, of T cells of mothers and their children.

Sequences were obtained from blood. This TCR came from a woman aged 40 to 55 in good health. The genes are TRBV6-5 and TRBJ2-5; perhaps TRBD1 as D (6 bases). The CDR3 sequence: CASSYRGGPETQYF. The CDR3 region has the DNA TGTGCCAGCAGTTATCGTGGGGGCCCAGAGACCCAGTACTTC.